This T cell receptor (beta chain) came from a study of T cell responses to AZD1222 COVID-19 vaccine. Study results and caveats: Along spike, vaccine-associated CD4 TCRs were found throughout, with dominance at 160-218 and 743-854.

The CDR3 consists of 15 residues. V shed 3 bases and J shed 5 bases, with 14 bases lying between them. In germline, CDR1 is MNHEY, CDR2 SMNVEV (reference sequence). TCRdb's copy holds only in-frame clones and misses some; the assay was immunoSEQ multiplex PCR. Of roughly 180,000 clones listed, around 93% were seen once; the top ten hold approximately 9.6%. With respect to this clone: No antigen is known for it.

The V and J genes are TRBV27 and TRBJ1-3; tentatively, D is TRBD1 (5 bases). This specimen consisted of peripheral blood, obtained on day 0 of AZD1222 vaccination. This clonotype was obtained from an adult in good health. The CDR3 reads CASSLAGSRRNTIYF. The CDR3 DNA reads as TGTGCCAGCAGTTTGGCAGGGTCTAGAAGAAACACCATATATTTT.